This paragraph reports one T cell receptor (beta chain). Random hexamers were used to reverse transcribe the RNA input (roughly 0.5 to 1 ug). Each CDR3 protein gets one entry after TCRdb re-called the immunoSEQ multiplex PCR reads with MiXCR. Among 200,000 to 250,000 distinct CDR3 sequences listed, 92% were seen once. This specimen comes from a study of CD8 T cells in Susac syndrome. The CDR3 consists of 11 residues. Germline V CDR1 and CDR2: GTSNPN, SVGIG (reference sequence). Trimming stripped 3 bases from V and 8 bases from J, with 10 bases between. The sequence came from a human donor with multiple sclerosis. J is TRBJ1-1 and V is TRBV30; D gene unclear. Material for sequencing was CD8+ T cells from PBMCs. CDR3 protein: CAWSSTGEAFF. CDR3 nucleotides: TGTGCCTGGAGCTCGACGGGGGAAGCTTTCTTT.